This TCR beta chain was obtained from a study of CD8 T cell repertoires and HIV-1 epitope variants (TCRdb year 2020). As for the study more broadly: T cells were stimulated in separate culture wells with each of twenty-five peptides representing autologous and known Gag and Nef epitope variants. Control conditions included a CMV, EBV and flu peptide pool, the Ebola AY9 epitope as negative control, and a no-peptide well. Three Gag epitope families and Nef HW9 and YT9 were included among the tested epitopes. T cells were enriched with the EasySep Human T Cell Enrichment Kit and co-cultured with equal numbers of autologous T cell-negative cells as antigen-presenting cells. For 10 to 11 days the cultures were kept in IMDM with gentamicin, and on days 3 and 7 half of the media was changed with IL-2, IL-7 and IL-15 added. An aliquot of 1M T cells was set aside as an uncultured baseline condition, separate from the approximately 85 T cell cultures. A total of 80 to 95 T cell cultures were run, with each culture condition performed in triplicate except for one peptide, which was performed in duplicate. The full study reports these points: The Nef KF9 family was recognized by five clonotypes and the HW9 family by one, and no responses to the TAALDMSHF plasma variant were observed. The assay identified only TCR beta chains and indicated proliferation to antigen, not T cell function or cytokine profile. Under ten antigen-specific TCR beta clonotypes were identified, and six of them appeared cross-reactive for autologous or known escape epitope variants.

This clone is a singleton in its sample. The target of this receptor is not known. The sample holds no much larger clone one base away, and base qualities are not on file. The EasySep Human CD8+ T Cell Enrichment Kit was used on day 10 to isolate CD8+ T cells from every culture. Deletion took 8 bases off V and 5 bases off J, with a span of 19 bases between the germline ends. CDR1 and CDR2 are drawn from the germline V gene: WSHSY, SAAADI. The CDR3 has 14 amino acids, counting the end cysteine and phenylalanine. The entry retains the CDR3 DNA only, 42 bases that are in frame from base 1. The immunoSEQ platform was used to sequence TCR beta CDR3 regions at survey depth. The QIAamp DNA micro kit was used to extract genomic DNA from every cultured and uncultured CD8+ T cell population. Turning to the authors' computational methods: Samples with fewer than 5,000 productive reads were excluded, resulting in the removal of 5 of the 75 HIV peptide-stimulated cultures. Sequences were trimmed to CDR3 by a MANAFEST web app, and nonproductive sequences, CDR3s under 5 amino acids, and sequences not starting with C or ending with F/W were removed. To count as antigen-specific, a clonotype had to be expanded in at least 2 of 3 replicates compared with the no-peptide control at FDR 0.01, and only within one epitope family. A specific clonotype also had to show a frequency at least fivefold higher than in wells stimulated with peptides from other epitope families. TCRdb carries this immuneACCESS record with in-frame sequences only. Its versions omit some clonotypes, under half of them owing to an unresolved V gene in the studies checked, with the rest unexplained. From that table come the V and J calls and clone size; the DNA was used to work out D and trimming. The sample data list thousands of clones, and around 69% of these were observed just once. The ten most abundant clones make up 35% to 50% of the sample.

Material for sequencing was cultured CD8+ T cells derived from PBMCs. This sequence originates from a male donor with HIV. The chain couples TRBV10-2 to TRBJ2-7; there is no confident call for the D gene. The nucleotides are TGCGCCAGCGCCCCAGGCAGCCTTTGGGACGAGCAGTACTTC. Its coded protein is CASAPGSLWDEQYF.